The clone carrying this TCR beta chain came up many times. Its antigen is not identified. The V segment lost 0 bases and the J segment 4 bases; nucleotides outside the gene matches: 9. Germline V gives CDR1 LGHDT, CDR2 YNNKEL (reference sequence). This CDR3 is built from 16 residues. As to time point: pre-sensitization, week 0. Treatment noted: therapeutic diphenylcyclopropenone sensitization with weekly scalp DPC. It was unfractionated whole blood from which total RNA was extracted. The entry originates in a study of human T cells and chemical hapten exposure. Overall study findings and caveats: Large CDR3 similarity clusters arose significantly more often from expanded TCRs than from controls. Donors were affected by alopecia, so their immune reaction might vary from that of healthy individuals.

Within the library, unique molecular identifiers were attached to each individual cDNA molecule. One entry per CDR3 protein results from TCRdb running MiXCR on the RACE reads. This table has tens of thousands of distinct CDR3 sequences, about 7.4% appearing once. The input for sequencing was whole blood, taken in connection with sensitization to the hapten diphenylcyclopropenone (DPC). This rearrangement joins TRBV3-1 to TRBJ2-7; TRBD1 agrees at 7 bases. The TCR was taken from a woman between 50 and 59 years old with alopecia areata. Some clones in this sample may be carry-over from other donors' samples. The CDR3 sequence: CASSQELQGRGYEQYF. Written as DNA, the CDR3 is TGTGCCAGCAGCCAAGAACTACAGGGGAGAGGGTACGAGCAGTACTTC.